This passage covers 18 T cell receptor beta chains from one sample sequenced in a study of T cells after yellow fever vaccination. TCRdb re-called the 5' RACE reads through MiXCR, storing one row per CDR3 protein. The sample lists 450,000 to 650,000 distinct CDR3 sequences, just over 20% occurring once. The input for sequencing was PBMCs, taken approximately 20 days after the first yellow fever vaccination. Source of these receptors: a man between 18 and 29 years old who received the YFV17D yellow fever vaccine.

The chain is built from TRBV7-2 and TRBJ2-5; no definite D call. Trimming left V 4 bases short and J 5 bases short, with 17 bases between. The CDR3 is 15 amino acids. Germline V CDR1 and CDR2: SGHTA, FQGNSA. The CDR3 bases are TGTGCCAGCAGCTACAGCCTCCGCCTCGTGGAGACCCAGTACTTC. Its translation: CASSYSLRLVETQYF.

This clonotype has just a few counts. The chain recombines TRBV29-1 with TRBJ2-7; D is perhaps TRBD1 (6 bases). Trimming shortened V by 4 bases and J by 6 bases, and 13 bases separated the two germline ends. The CDR3 runs to 12 residues. Looked up from germline, CDR1 is SQVTM and CDR2 is ANQGSEA. The CDR3 spells CSVGQDGSEQYF. CDR3 coding DNA: TGCAGCGTTGGACAGGATGGGAGCGAGCAGTACTTC.

The gene calls are TRBV14 and TRBJ2-1; a weak D match, TRBD2 (5 bases). CDR3 size: 13 residues. The V end was cut by 3 bases, the J end by 8 bases, with 11 bases between. Germline V gives CDR1 SGHDN, CDR2 FVKESK. Here the CDR3 reads CASSHGFGDEQFF. As DNA, the CDR3 is TGTGCCAGCAGCCACGGCTTCGGGGATGAGCAGTTCTTC. Drawing the rest from reference TRBV14 and TRBJ2-1, the complete variable domain is EAGVTQFPSHSVIEKGQTVTLRCDPISGHDNLYWYRRVMGKEIKFLLHFVKESKQDESGMPNNRFLAERTGGTYSTLKVQPAELEDSGVYFCASSHGFGDEQFFGPGTRLTVL.

The rearrangement uses TRBV29-1 and TRBJ1-2; no clear D gene. Trimming took 7 bases from V and 0 from J, leaving 12 bases between them. Germline CDR1 SQVTM, CDR2 ANQGSEA. The CDR3 consists of 13 residues. The CDR3 DNA sequence: TGCAGCGCTGGCGGGGATTCTAACTATGGCTACACCTTC. Translation gives CSAGGDSNYGYTF.

This clonotype was observed a handful of times. The chain is built from TRBV25-1 and TRBJ1-2; TRBD1 might be the D (6 bases). The V gene's germline CDR1 is MGHDK and CDR2 SYGVNS. Trimming left V 5 bases short and J 6 bases short, with 16 bases between. This CDR3 is built from 14 residues. In DNA, the CDR3 is TGTGCCAGCAGTCCCTGGACAGTTAGCAATGGCTACACCTTC. Protein product: CASSPWTVSNGYTF.

V usage is TRBV7-3 and J usage is TRBJ2-1, with TRBD1 matching over 9 bases. CDR1 is SGHTA, CDR2 FQGTGA, per germline. The V segment lost 4 bases and the J segment 12 bases; nucleotides outside the gene matches: 7. The CDR3 is 13 residues long. The CDR3: CASSWDREGLQFF. The CDR3, as DNA: TGTGCCAGCAGCTGGGACAGGGAAGGGTTGCAGTTCTTC. Based on the CDR3 plus reference TRBV7-3 and TRBJ2-1, the full variable domain is GAGVSQTPSNKVTEKGKYVELRCDPISGHTALYWYRQSLGQGPEFLIYFQGTGAADDSGLPNDRFFAVRPEGSVSTLKIQRTERGDSAVYLCASSWDREGLQFFGPGTRLTVL.

The chain has TRBV5-4 and TRBJ2-3; TRBD1 agrees at 7 bases. The CDR3 is 15 residues long. V shed 2 bases, J shed 1 base, and the junction held 4 bases outside the gene matches. CDR1 is SGHNT and CDR2 is YYREEE in the germline V gene (reference sequence). The CDR3 DNA is TGTGCCAGCAGCTTTAGAGGGGGCCGCACAGATACGCAGTATTTT. The encoded protein is CASSFRGGRTDTQYF. Full variable domain (remainder filled in from reference TRBV5-4 and TRBJ2-3): ETGVTQSPTHLIKTRGQQVTLRCSSQSGHNTVSWYQQALGQGPQFIFQYYREEENGRGNFPPRFSGLQFPNYSSELNVNALELDDSALYLCASSFRGGRTDTQYFGPGTRLTVL.

This clonotype was seen a handful of times. V and J are TRBV29-1 and TRBJ1-2; D uncertain. CDR1 and CDR2 (germline): SQVTM, ANQGSEA. V lost 8 bases, J lost 2 bases, and 12 bases lay in between. The CDR3 length is 12 residues. CDR3 coding DNA: TGCAGCTGTGGCCTTCAGAACTATGGCTACACCTTC. Translated: CSCGLQNYGYTF.

The chain is built from TRBV4-2 and TRBJ1-5; tentatively, D is TRBD1 (6 bases). Deletions cut 4 bases from V and 5 bases from J, with 9 bases between. The germline V gene has CDR1 LGHNA and CDR2 YNFKEQ. This CDR3 has 13 residues. CDR3 region: CASSRGQHQPQHF. Written as DNA, the CDR3 is TGTGCCAGCAGCCGAGGACAGCATCAGCCCCAGCATTTT.

This clonotype has only a few counts. The rearrangement joins TRBV19 to TRBJ1-1; 7 nucleotides line up with TRBD1. The CDR3 runs to 14 residues. CDR1 and CDR2 (germline): LNHDA, SQIVND (reference sequence). J gave up 1 base and V 7 bases, and 6 bases lay outside the gene matches. The CDR3 DNA reads TGTGCCAGTACTCCTGACAGGGAGAACACTGAAGCTTTCTTT. Encoded protein: CASTPDRENTEAFF.

This clonotype was counted a few times. The chain carries TRBV5-1 and TRBJ1-1, with D possibly matching TRBD1 (6 bases). Germline assignment: CDR1 SGHRS and CDR2 YFSETQ. V was clipped by 3 bases and J by 6 bases, with 12 bases between them. The CDR3 has 13 residues. Here the CDR3 reads CASSWGLSAEAFF. CDR3 bases: TGCGCCAGCAGCTGGGGGCTGAGCGCTGAAGCTTTCTTT.

This clonotype was detected a few times. V usage is TRBV12-3 or TRBV12-4 and J usage is TRBJ1-5, with D tentatively TRBD1 (6 bases). This CDR3 is 15 amino acids long. V was trimmed by 6 bases and J by 0 bases, leaving 12 bases between them. Here the CDR3 reads CASRTGTISNQPQHF. CDR3 coding DNA: TGTGCCAGCAGAACCGGGACAATTAGCAATCAGCCCCAGCATTTT.

This clonotype showed up just a few times. The chain employs TRBV20-1 and TRBJ2-3; TRBD2 might be the D (7 bases). Trimming shortened V by 6 bases and J by 5 bases, and 15 bases separated the two germline ends. The V gene's germline CDR1 is DFQATT and CDR2 SNEGSKA (reference sequence). This CDR3 region has 13 residues. The CDR3 nucleotides are TGCAGTGCCGCCCGGGGGGCCAAAGATACGCAGTATTTT. Translated, it gives CSAARGAKDTQYF.

V is TRBV27 and J is TRBJ2-3, with D maybe TRBD1 (6 bases). V lost 2 bases to trimming and J lost 3 bases, with 9 bases between them. Per the germline V gene, CDR1 is MNHEY and CDR2 is SMNVEV (reference sequence). This CDR3 comprises 14 residues. CDR3: CASSLQGMTDTQYF. The CDR3 DNA reads as TGTGCCAGCAGTTTACAGGGGATGACAGATACGCAGTATTTT.

This clonotype was detected only a few times. The chain links TRBV12-3 or TRBV12-4 to TRBJ2-7; D may be TRBD2 (6 bases). V lost 5 bases and J 6 bases, leaving 11 bases between the germline ends. The CDR3 has 12 amino acids. CDR3 coding DNA: TGTGCCAGCAGTCCCCCGGGGGTCGAGCAGTACTTC. Translation gives CASSPPGVEQYF.

This clonotype was detected only a few times. This rearrangement joins TRBV4-2 to TRBJ2-1; 13 bases are a match to TRBD2. The CDR3 contains 16 residues. Germline CDR1 and CDR2: LGHNA and YNFKEQ. V lost 4 bases to trimming and J lost 7 bases; unmatched junction nucleotides: 7. CDR3 DNA: TGTGCCAGCAGCCTTTCACTAGCGGGGGGGGAAAATGAGCAGTTCTTC. Amino acid sequence: CASSLSLAGGENEQFF.

The rearrangement uses TRBV4-3 and TRBJ2-5; perhaps D is TRBD1 or TRBD2 (7 bases each). The V and J ends lost 0 bases and 4 bases respectively, with 15 bases between them. The germline CDR1 and CDR2 sequences are LGHNA and YSLEER. This CDR3 is built from 16 residues. The CDR3: CASSQDRQGGVETQYF. CDR3 sequence (DNA): TGCGCCAGCAGCCAAGATCGTCAGGGGGGGGTAGAGACCCAGTACTTC.

V is TRBV7-2 and J is TRBJ1-2, with unresolved D. Germline V gene sequence: CDR1 SGHTA, CDR2 FQGNSA. The CDR3 runs to 14 residues. Trimming cost V 5 bases and J 2 bases, with 12 bases left between them. CDR3 bases: TGTGCCAGCAGCCCAGAGGTAGGGAACTATGGCTACACCTTC. Translation: CASSPEVGNYGYTF.